These 8 T cell receptor beta chains share one sample of origin, sequenced in a study of blood T cell repertoires in COVID-19. Some clones are missing from TCRdb's copy, which holds only in-frame ones; the method was immunoSEQ multiplex PCR. The sample has more than 350,000 clones, around 87% seen once; the top ten hold approximately 9.3%. What was sequenced was PBMCs or T cells enriched from blood (not recorded which). Receptors were obtained from a woman aged 45-65 years who had recovered from COVID-19.

This rearrangement joins TRBV19 to TRBJ2-4; tentative D call: TRBD1 (6 bases). The CDR3 length is 14 residues. The germline CDR1 and CDR2 sequences are LNHDA and SQIVND (reference sequence). With 5 bases removed from V and 5 bases from J, the gap between germline ends came to 13 bases. CDR3 residues: CASSPWTDQNIQYF. The CDR3 DNA reads TGTGCCAGTAGTCCTTGGACAGACCAAAACATTCAGTACTTC.

The V gene is TRBV27, the J gene TRBJ1-4; 7 nucleotides line up with TRBD1. With 9 bases clipped from V and 4 bases from J, the junction kept 5 bases outside the gene matches. The CDR3 runs to 13 residues. Germline V gene data show CDR1 as MNHEY and CDR2 as SMNVEV (reference sequence). CDR3 sequence (DNA): TGTGCCAGTCTGGACAGGTATAATGAAAAACTGTTTTTT. It encodes CASLDRYNEKLFF.

The chain is built from TRBV4-1 and TRBJ2-5; D call uncertain. The V end lost 0 bases, the J end lost 9 bases, and 14 bases lay between the germline ends. The CDR3 has 14 amino acids. Germline values: CDR1 MGHRA, CDR2 YSYEKL. This chain's CDR3 is CASSQESDLGPQYF. The CDR3 bases are TGCGCCAGCAGCCAAGAATCCGACTTGGGTCCCCAGTACTTC.

The chain links TRBV7-3 to TRBJ2-2; 7 positions match TRBD1. CDR1 and CDR2 from the germline V gene are SGHTA and FQGTGA. The CDR3 has 17 residues. The J segment lost 9 bases and the V segment lost 1 base, leaving 14 bases of the junction unmatched. The CDR3: CASSLNRDRVVGRELFF. The DNA of the CDR3 is TGTGCCAGCAGCTTAAACCGCGACAGGGTAGTGGGCCGGGAGCTGTTTTTT.

This rearrangement joins TRBV20-1 to TRBJ2-2, with D unresolved. Per the germline V gene, CDR1 is DFQATT and CDR2 is SNEGSKA (reference sequence). Deletions cut 3 bases from V and 1 base from J, with 12 bases between. The CDR3 has 15 residues. The CDR3: CSASKAALNTGELFF. The CDR3 nucleotides are TGCAGTGCTAGTAAGGCGGCGCTGAACACCGGGGAGCTGTTTTTT.

V usage is TRBV28 and J usage is TRBJ1-4; a possible D gene is TRBD1 (6 bases). V was clipped by 3 bases and J by 11 bases, with 10 bases between them. This CDR3 has 12 residues. Germline V gene sequence: CDR1 MDHEN, CDR2 SYDVKM. The CDR3 loop is CASSLMQGKLFF. In DNA, the CDR3 is TGTGCCAGCAGTTTGATGCAGGGGAAACTGTTTTTT.

The chain employs TRBV12-3 or TRBV12-4 and TRBJ1-1; TRBD1 is a possible D gene (5 bases). Deletions cut 4 bases from V and 10 bases from J, with 10 bases between. This CDR3 is 11 amino acids long. The CDR3 DNA follows: TGTGCCAGCAGTTCTGGGACTACAGCTTTCTTT. Protein product: CASSSGTTAFF.

The chain links TRBV4-1 to TRBJ2-1; D not certain. The CDR3 contains 12 residues. V dropped 2 bases and J dropped 8 bases, with 7 bases sitting between them. Germline CDR1 MGHRA, CDR2 YSYEKL. CDR3 sequence: CASSQPGYEQFF. The CDR3 DNA reads as TGCGCCAGCAGCCAACCAGGATATGAGCAGTTCTTC.